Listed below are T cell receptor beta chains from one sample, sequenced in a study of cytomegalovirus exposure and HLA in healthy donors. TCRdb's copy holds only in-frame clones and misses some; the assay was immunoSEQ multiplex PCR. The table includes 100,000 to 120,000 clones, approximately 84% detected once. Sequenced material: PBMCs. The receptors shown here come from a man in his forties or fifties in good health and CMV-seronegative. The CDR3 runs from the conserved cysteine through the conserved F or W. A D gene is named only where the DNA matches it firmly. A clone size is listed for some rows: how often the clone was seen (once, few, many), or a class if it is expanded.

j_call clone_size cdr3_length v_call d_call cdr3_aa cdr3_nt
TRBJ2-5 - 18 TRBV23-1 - CASSQSPPRGPGLETQYF TGCGCCAGCAGTCAATCACCCCCCAGGGGACCCGGGTTGGAGACCCAGTACTTC
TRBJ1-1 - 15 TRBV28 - CASSLYQEGRAEAFF TGTGCCAGCAGTTTATACCAGGAGGGTAGGGCTGAAGCTTTCTTT
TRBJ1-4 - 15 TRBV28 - CASSLPRNRGEKLFF TGTGCCAGCAGTCTACCTCGTAATAGGGGTGAAAAACTGTTTTTT
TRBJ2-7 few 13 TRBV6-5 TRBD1 CASTSGTAYEQYF TGTGCCAGCACCTCCGGGACAGCCTACGAGCAGTACTTC
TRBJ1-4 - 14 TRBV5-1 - CASSPGATNEKLFF TGCGCCAGCAGCCCAGGTGCAACTAATGAAAAACTGTTTTTT
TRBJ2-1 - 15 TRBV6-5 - CASSKTGGAYNEQFF TGTGCCAGCAGTAAGACCGGGGGAGCCTACAATGAGCAGTTCTTC
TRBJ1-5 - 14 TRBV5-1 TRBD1 CASSPGQGHQPQHF TGCGCCAGCAGCCCCGGACAGGGCCATCAGCCCCAGCATTTT
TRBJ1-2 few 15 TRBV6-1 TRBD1 CASSEAGGSLYGYTF TGTGCCAGCAGTGAAGCAGGGGGCTCCCTGTATGGCTACACCTTC
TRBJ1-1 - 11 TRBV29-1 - CSVSRGKEAFF TGCAGCGTTTCGCGGGGTAAAGAAGCTTTCTTT
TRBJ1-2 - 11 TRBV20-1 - CSASGGSGYTF TGCAGTGCTAGCGGAGGGAGCGGCTACACCTTC
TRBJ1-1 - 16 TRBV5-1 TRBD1 CASSPRPGQTNTEAFF TGCGCCAGCAGCCCGAGACCGGGACAGACCAACACTGAAGCTTTCTTT
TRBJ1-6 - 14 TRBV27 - CASSLWAANSPLHF TGTGCCAGCAGTTTATGGGCCGCTAATTCACCCCTCCACTTT
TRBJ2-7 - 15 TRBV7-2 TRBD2 CASSLLGGAGVEQYF TGTGCCAGCAGCTTACTCGGGGGGGCTGGGGTCGAGCAGTACTTC
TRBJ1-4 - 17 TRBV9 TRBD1 CASSPIRTGPVVEKLFF TGTGCCAGCAGCCCTATCAGGACAGGCCCCGTAGTTGAAAAACTGTTTTTT
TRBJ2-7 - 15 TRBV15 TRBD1 CATSRDRAPSYEQYF TGTGCCACCAGCAGGGACAGGGCTCCCTCCTACGAGCAGTACTTC
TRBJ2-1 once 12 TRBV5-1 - CASCTEYNEQFF TGCGCCAGCTGTACAGAGTACAATGAGCAGTTCTTC
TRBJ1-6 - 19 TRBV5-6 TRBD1 CASSHRSRAGTGQNSPLHF TGTGCCAGCAGCCATCGATCGAGGGCGGGGACAGGTCAGAATTCACCCCTCCACTTT
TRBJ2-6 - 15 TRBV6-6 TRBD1 CASSSDRAGANVLTF TGTGCCAGCAGTTCCGACAGGGCTGGGGCCAACGTCCTGACTTTC
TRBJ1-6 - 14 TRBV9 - CASSASVENSPLHF TGTGCCAGCAGCGCCTCCGTAGAGAATTCACCCCTCCACTTT
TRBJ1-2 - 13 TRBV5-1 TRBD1 CASSLRQGGGHVF TGCGCCAGCAGCCTACGACAGGGCGGGGGGCATGTCTTC
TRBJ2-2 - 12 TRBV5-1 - CASGRETGELFF TGCGCCAGCGGCAGGGAAACCGGGGAGCTGTTTTTT
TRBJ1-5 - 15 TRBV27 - CASSSAGLGYQPQHF TGTGCCAGCAGTTCGGCAGGGCTGGGTTATCAGCCCCAGCATTTT
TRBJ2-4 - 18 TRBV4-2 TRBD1 CASSRTTGTGGVLNIQYF TGTGCCAGCAGCCGTACGACCGGGACAGGGGGGGTTCTCAACATTCAGTACTTC
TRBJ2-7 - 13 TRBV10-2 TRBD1 CASRDRVVNEQYF TGCGCCAGCCGGGACAGGGTTGTAAACGAGCAGTACTTC